The source of this TCR beta chain is a study of blood T cell repertoires in COVID-19. Study-wide background: There were acute and convalescent COVID-19 samples, and they came from the United States, Italy and Spain. Nucleic acid was either cDNA or gDNA, and it came from T cells, B-cell-depleted T cells, or PBMCs.

The length of the CDR3 is 14 residues. V shed 6 bases and J 3 bases; nucleotides not matched to a gene: 6. Germline CDR1 and CDR2: LNHDA and SQIVND (reference sequence). Source study methods: Amplification from reference gene primers served as the basis for estimated nucleated cell counts. Assay: immunoSEQ multiplex PCR; the TCRdb copy retains only in-frame clones and omits some. V and J calls and clone size are copied from that table; D and trimming were computed from the DNA. The sample lists fewer than 30,000 clones, about 91% occurring once. The sequence was obtained from a human donor with active COVID-19. The donor label of this sample is uncertain. This sequence joins TRBV19 and TRBJ2-7, with 9 bases lining up with TRBD2. Material: peripheral blood. CDR3 in amino acids: CASRSSGNHYEQYF. The CDR3 nucleotides read TGTGCCAGTAGATCTAGCGGGAACCACTACGAGCAGTACTTC.